These 13 T cell receptor beta chains originate from one sample sequenced in a study of blood T cell repertoires in COVID-19. Sequencing was performed with immunoSEQ multiplex PCR; in TCRdb, only in-frame clones are kept and a portion is missing. Of tens of thousands of clones listed, approximately 85% are singletons. The sequencing sample was made of peripheral blood. The receptors shown here come from a human donor in a cohort sampled during active COVID-19.

The sample holds a few counts of this clone. The chain carries TRBV4-2 and TRBJ2-7, with D possibly TRBD2 on 6 matching bases. The CDR3 totals 16 residues. Deletions cut 0 bases from V and 3 bases from J, with 15 bases between. CDR1 is LGHNA and CDR2 is YNFKEQ in the germline V gene. The CDR3 sequence: CASSQDRRAALYEQYF. The CDR3 region has the DNA TGTGCCAGCAGCCAAGATCGGAGGGCAGCTCTCTACGAGCAGTACTTC.

The chain links TRBV5-4 to TRBJ1-1; D gene unclear. V lost 1 base, J lost 1 base, and 8 bases lay in between. Germline V gene sequence: CDR1 SGHNT, CDR2 YYREEE (reference sequence). The CDR3 has 14 residues. For the CDR3, the DNA is TGTGCCAGCAGCTTGCAGGCTGGGAACACTGAAGCTTTCTTT. It encodes CASSLQAGNTEAFF.

The rearrangement links TRBV6-5 to TRBJ2-2; D remains ambiguous. This CDR3 has 14 amino acids. Trimming left V 5 bases short and J 6 bases short, with 13 bases between. Germline V lookup: CDR1 MNHEY, CDR2 SVGAGI. The CDR3 DNA is TGTGCCAGCAGTACAAAAGGCGGCCCCGGGGAGCTGTTTTTT. It yields the protein CASSTKGGPGELFF.

Written as DNA, the CDR3 is TGTGCCAGCAGTTTAGGGGGCATAAACTATGGCTACACCTTC. Protein sequence: CASSLGGINYGYTF. The V and J genes are TRBV28 and TRBJ1-2; D is perhaps TRBD1 (6 bases). The germline V gene encodes CDR1 MDHEN and CDR2 SYDVKM. The V and J ends lost 2 bases and 2 bases respectively, with 9 bases between them. This CDR3 contains 14 residues.

The J gene is TRBJ2-5, the V gene TRBV3-1 (or the pseudogene TRBV3-2), with no clear D. The germline CDR1 and CDR2 sequences are LGHDT and YNNKEL (reference sequence). Trimming took off 3 bases at V and 5 bases at J, with 7 bases between the two ends. The CDR3 is made up of 12 amino acids. As DNA, the CDR3 is TGTGCCAGCAGCCACTCTTTGGAGACCCAGTACTTC. Protein: CASSHSLETQYF.

The table lists this clone with a count of one. The chain recombines TRBV15 with TRBJ2-1, with 7 bases matching TRBD2. The trim removed 3 bases at V and 1 base at J, leaving 0 bases unmatched. The CDR3 has 14 amino acids. CDR1 and CDR2 from the germline V gene are LNHNV and YYDKDF (reference sequence). The CDR3 is CATSSGRSYNEQFF. CDR3 DNA: TGTGCCACCAGCAGCGGGAGGTCCTACAATGAGCAGTTCTTC. Based on the CDR3 plus reference TRBV15 and TRBJ2-1, the full variable domain is DAMVIQNPRYQVTQFGKPVTLSCSQTLNHNVMYWYQQKSSQAPKLLFHYYDKDFNNEADTPDNFQSRRPNTSFCFLDIRSPGLGDTAMYLCATSSGRSYNEQFFGPGTRLTVL.

The rearrangement links TRBV7-9 to TRBJ1-2; tentatively, D is TRBD1 (5 bases). CDR1 and CDR2 (germline): SEHNR, FQNEAQ (reference sequence). The length of the CDR3 is 13 residues. The V gene lost 6 bases and the J gene lost 4 bases, with 12 bases spanning the gap. This CDR3 reads CASRARGTYGYTF. The CDR3 coding sequence is TGTGCCAGCAGAGCCCGGGGGACCTATGGCTACACCTTC. The full variable domain, with the rest looked up from reference TRBV7-9 and TRBJ1-2, is DTGVSQNPRHKITKRGQNVTFRCDPISEHNRLYWYRQTLGQGPEFLTYFQNEAQLEKSRLLSDRFSAERPKGSFSTLEIQRTEQGDSAMYLCASRARGTYGYTFGSGTRLTVV.

This chain links TRBV19 with TRBJ1-2, with a tentative D call TRBD1 (6 bases). Germline CDR1 reads LNHDA; CDR2 reads SQIVND (reference sequence). CDR3 length: 14 amino acids. The V and J ends lost 7 bases and 5 bases respectively, with 17 bases between them. CDR3 in amino acids: CASIRSRGGYGYTF. CDR3 sequence (DNA): TGTGCCAGTATCCGAAGCAGGGGCGGGTATGGCTACACCTTC.

In this sample, this clone turned up a few times. The CDR3 here is CASSVGSAGGNNEQFF. CDR3 DNA sequence: TGTGCCAGCAGCGTAGGGTCAGCGGGGGGCAACAATGAGCAGTTCTTC. The chain employs TRBV9 and TRBJ2-1; 9 bases are shared with TRBD2. CDR1 SGDLS and CDR2 YYNGEE come from the germline V gene. CDR3 length: 16 residues. V lost 0 bases to trimming and J lost 5 bases; unmatched junction nucleotides: 6.

This chain uses TRBV3-1 (or the pseudogene TRBV3-2) with TRBJ2-1; D possibly corresponds to TRBD1 (5 bases). Per the germline V gene, CDR1 is LGHDT and CDR2 is YNNKEL (reference sequence). The CDR3 length is 16 residues. The V end was cut by 4 bases, the J end by 0 bases, with 13 bases between. This chain's CDR3 is CASSPLTAHSYNEQFF. CDR3 DNA: TGTGCCAGCAGCCCCCTGACAGCCCACTCCTACAATGAGCAGTTCTTC.

The V gene is TRBV19, the J gene TRBJ1-3, with D hard to call. The germline gives CDR1 LNHDA, CDR2 SQIVND (reference sequence). V was shortened by 5 bases and J by 0 bases, with 11 bases between the two germline ends. CDR3 size: 15 residues. Here the CDR3 DNA reads TGTGCCAGTAGTTCCGCAGATTACTCTGGAAACACCATATATTTT. This sequence encodes CASSSADYSGNTIYF.

The genes are TRBV9 and TRBJ2-3; 10 bases align to TRBD2. CDR1 is SGDLS, CDR2 YYNGEE, per germline. This CDR3 has 17 amino acids. After removal of 0 bases from V and 6 bases from J, the junction contained 10 bases not matched to a gene. The CDR3 sequence: CASSVGSGRADWDTQYF. CDR3 coding DNA: TGTGCCAGCAGCGTAGGCAGCGGGAGGGCGGATTGGGATACGCAGTATTTT.

The genes are TRBV27 and TRBJ2-7, with 7 bases lining up with TRBD1. CDR3 size: 15 residues. Germline CDR1 is MNHEY and CDR2 is SMNVEV (reference sequence). Losses at the gene ends were 5 bases for V and 0 bases for J; bases not matched to a gene: 7. The DNA for the CDR3 is TGTGCCAGCAGTACGACAGGGACGAGCTCCTACGAGCAGTACTTC. Translating it yields CASSTTGTSSYEQYF.